The sequence of this T cell receptor (beta chain) was determined in a study of cytotoxic CD8 clonotypes in ibrutinib-treated CLL. This CDR3 spans 13 amino acids. CDR1 MNHEY and CDR2 SMNVEV come from the germline V gene (reference sequence). V was trimmed by 3 bases and J by 4 bases, leaving 9 bases between them. Around 2 micrograms of genomic DNA came from cryopreserved PBMCs for TCR beta libraries. The method was immunoSEQ multiplex PCR; TCRdb's version includes in-frame clones alone and lacks a portion of them. The data hold about 5,500 clones, with around two thirds observed a single time. The sample here was PBMCs, taken before ibrutinib treatment. This receptor was identified in a human donor with chronic lymphocytic leukemia. The chain has TRBV27 and TRBJ1-1; TRBD1 might be the D (6 bases). CDR3 sequence: CASSFGRGTEAFF. The DNA of the CDR3 is TGTGCCAGCAGTTTTGGCAGGGGCACTGAAGCTTTCTTT.